The 18 T cell receptor beta chains below all came from one sample that was sequenced in a study of response to subunit inactivated influenza vaccine. TCRdb re-called the RT-PCR reads with MiXCR, one entry per CDR3 protein. The data hold roughly 700,000 distinct CDR3 sequences, with approximately 14% observed a single time. The input for sequencing was PBMCs from blood, taken 14 to 15 days before vaccination. The receptors shown here come from a man aged 45 to 65 who received an inactivated influenza vaccine.

There are a few counts of this clonotype. CDR3 in DNA: TGCGCCAGCAGCCAAGAAAGGGGGCAAAGGAGCGAGCAGTACTTC. Its protein product is CASSQERGQRSEQYF. The chain combines TRBV4-1 with TRBJ2-7, with TRBD1 matching 7 bases. Per germline, CDR1 MGHRA and CDR2 YSYEKL. Trimming cost V 0 bases and J 6 bases; bases outside gene matches: 8. This CDR3 spans 15 amino acids.

In its sample, this clonotype was seen a few times. The V and J genes are TRBV5-5 and TRBJ2-2, with D perhaps given as TRBD1 or TRBD2 (5 bases each). Germline values: CDR1 SGHKS, CDR2 YYEKEE (reference sequence). This CDR3 has 17 residues. V was cut by 4 bases and J by 4 bases, with 20 bases left in between. The CDR3 sequence: CASSLGTRAQFTGELFF. DNA of the CDR3: TGTGCCAGCAGCCTAGGGACGCGGGCTCAGTTCACCGGGGAGCTGTTTTTT.

Only a few counts were recorded for this clonotype. V and J are TRBV20-1 and TRBJ2-3; D call uncertain. The V gene lost 6 bases and the J gene lost 4 bases, with 11 bases spanning the gap. The CDR3 length is 12 residues. In germline, CDR1 is DFQATT, CDR2 SNEGSKA (reference sequence). CDR3 protein: CSARPLADTQYF. CDR3 DNA sequence: TGCAGTGCGAGACCCCTAGCAGATACGCAGTATTTT.

The chain employs TRBV29-1 and TRBJ1-1; 8 bases are shared with TRBD1. This CDR3 is 14 amino acids long. Germline V CDR1 and CDR2: SQVTM, ANQGSEA. Trimming took 6 bases from V and 10 from J; bases not matched to a gene: 16. CDR3 amino acids: CSVEQQGDKQRAFF. For the CDR3, the DNA is TGCAGCGTCGAGCAACAGGGGGATAAACAGAGAGCTTTCTTT.

The V and J genes are TRBV29-1 and TRBJ2-7; TRBD2 matches at 7 bases. This CDR3 spans 14 amino acids. The J segment lost 5 bases and the V segment lost 4 bases, leaving 11 bases of the junction unmatched. The germline CDR1 and CDR2 sequences are SQVTM and ANQGSEA. CDR3 protein: CSVGLGGRFDEQYF. CDR3 coding DNA: TGCAGCGTTGGCCTCGGCGGGAGATTCGACGAGCAGTACTTC.

This clonotype was picked up a small number of times. The chain recombines TRBV5-6 with TRBJ2-2; the match to TRBD2 covers 14 bases. Germline CDR1 and CDR2: SGHDT and YYEEEE. CDR3 length: 16 residues. Losses at the gene ends were 4 bases for V and 5 bases for J; bases not matched to a gene: 4. The DNA for the CDR3 is TGTGCCAGCAGCGAATGGACTAGCGGGAGGACCGGGGAGCTGTTTTTT. Translating gives CASSEWTSGRTGELFF.

This clonotype was counted a few times. The rearrangement joins TRBV20-1 to TRBJ2-5, with 10 bases aligning to TRBD2. CDR1 and CDR2 from the germline V gene are DFQATT and SNEGSKA (reference sequence). The CDR3 loop spans 15 amino acids. V lost 4 bases to trimming and J lost 5 bases; unmatched junction nucleotides: 10. Here the CDR3 reads CSATPPSGSLETQYF. CDR3 nucleotides: TGCAGTGCTACTCCCCCTAGCGGGAGTCTTGAGACCCAGTACTTC.

The rearrangement uses TRBV18 and TRBJ1-5; 7 nucleotides match TRBD1. The germline V gene has CDR1 KGHSH and CDR2 LQKENI. CDR3 length: 17 residues. J gave up 0 bases and V 4 bases, and 9 bases lay outside the gene matches. DNA for the CDR3: TGTGCCAGCTCACGGGACGGCAGGGGGTATAGCAATCAGCCCCAGCATTTT. Its protein is CASSRDGRGYSNQPQHF.

This clonotype has just one count. The J gene is TRBJ2-5, the V gene TRBV29-1; 8 bases match TRBD2. V shed 3 bases, J shed 3 bases, and the junction held 3 bases outside the gene matches. Germline CDR1 SQVTM, CDR2 ANQGSEA. CDR3 length: 13 amino acids. CDR3 sequence: CSVDAGGKETQYF. DNA for the CDR3: TGCAGCGTTGACGCGGGGGGCAAAGAGACCCAGTACTTC. Combining the CDR3 with reference TRBV29-1 and TRBJ2-5 gives the whole variable domain SAVISQKPSRDICQRGTSLTIQCQVDSQVTMMFWYRQQPGQSLTLIATANQGSEATYESGFVIDKFPISRPNLTFSTLTVSNMSPEDSSIYLCSVDAGGKETQYFGPGTRLLVL.

The J gene is TRBJ2-5, the V gene TRBV20-1; D may be TRBD1 (6 bases). CDR1 is DFQATT, CDR2 SNEGSKA, per germline (reference sequence). The germline V and J ends were trimmed by 6 bases and 0 bases, with 14 bases remaining between them. The CDR3 runs 14 residues. The CDR3 here is CSAPGHQYQETQYF. The CDR3 DNA reads TGCAGTGCCCCGGGACACCAGTACCAAGAGACCCAGTACTTC.

This chain uses TRBV20-1 with TRBJ2-7; TRBD2 matches 8 bases. The germline V gene encodes CDR1 DFQATT and CDR2 SNEGSKA (reference sequence). CDR3 size: 16 residues. V gave up 5 bases and J gave up 2 bases; unmatched junction bases: 14. The chain's CDR3 is CSAPGSLAGVPYEQYF. CDR3 in DNA: TGCAGTGCTCCCGGGTCGCTAGCGGGTGTCCCCTACGAGCAGTACTTC.

The V gene is TRBV7-2, the J gene TRBJ2-1, with TRBD1 matching over 7 bases. Per the germline V gene, CDR1 is SGHTA and CDR2 is FQGNSA. Trimming cost V 6 bases and J 3 bases; bases outside gene matches: 5. The CDR3 loop spans 14 amino acids. In DNA, the CDR3 is TGTGCCAGCAGGGGGGACAGCCTCTACAATGAGCAGTTCTTC. It codes for CASRGDSLYNEQFF.

This sequence joins TRBV20-1 and TRBJ2-1, with TRBD2 identical over 12 bases. The CDR3 covers 14 residues. V dropped 2 bases and J dropped 7; count of bases not matched to a gene: 3. From germline, CDR1 is DFQATT and CDR2 SNEGSKA (reference sequence). The chain's CDR3 is CSARSLAGGNEQFF. CDR3 in DNA: TGCAGTGCTAGAAGCCTAGCGGGAGGGAATGAGCAGTTCTTC.

The J gene is TRBJ2-1, the V gene TRBV5-1, with D maybe TRBD1 (5 bases). Per the germline V gene, CDR1 is SGHRS and CDR2 is YFSETQ. Trimming removed 4 bases from V and 5 bases from J, with 19 bases in between. This CDR3 is 16 amino acids long. Written as DNA, the CDR3 is TGCGCCAGCAGCACAAACGTTGACAGCCTACACAATGAGCAGTTCTTC. Its translation is CASSTNVDSLHNEQFF. Drawing the rest from reference TRBV5-1 and TRBJ2-1, the complete variable domain is KAGVTQTPRYLIKTRGQQVTLSCSPISGHRSVSWYQQTPGQGLQFLFEYFSETQRNKGNFPGRFSGRQFSNSRSEMNVSTLELGDSALYLCASSTNVDSLHNEQFFGPGTRLTVL.

This clonotype was detected ten times or more. This chain connects TRBV20-1 to TRBJ2-1; D unclear. Germline V gives CDR1 DFQATT, CDR2 SNEGSKA (reference sequence). The ends were cut back, 2 bases at V and 6 bases at J, with 14 bases in the middle. The length of the CDR3 is 14 residues. The CDR3 DNA reads TGCAGTGCTAGAAGCCAGCGACTCACCAATGAGCAGTTCTTC. Amino acid sequence: CSARSQRLTNEQFF.

The chain is built from TRBV29-1 and TRBJ2-7; tentatively, D is TRBD1 or TRBD2 (5 bases each). This CDR3 is 14 amino acids long. Germline V CDR1 and CDR2: SQVTM, ANQGSEA. The CDR3, as DNA: TGCAGAGTTCAAGAGCGGCAGGGACCCTACGAGCAGTACTTC. Its protein product is CRVQERQGPYEQYF.

The sample holds a few counts of this clonotype. This chain uses TRBV5-5 with TRBJ2-3, with D perhaps being TRBD1 or TRBD2 (5 bases each). The CDR3 spans 15 residues. V was trimmed by 2 bases and J by 2 bases, leaving 12 bases between them. The germline CDR1 and CDR2 sequences are SGHKS and YYEKEE (reference sequence). CDR3 nucleotide sequence: TGTGCCAGCAGCTTTAGAGGGGAGACCACAGATACGCAGTATTTT. It specifies CASSFRGETTDTQYF.

Of note for this clonotype: One end of the junction is discordant with germline, which a read error may explain. The chain links TRBV3-1 to TRBJ2-1; D perhaps matches TRBD2 (6 bases). This CDR3 is built from 13 residues. Germline V gives CDR1 LGHDT, CDR2 YNNKEL (reference sequence). The CDR3 protein is CASSLSRGLTRVF. CDR3 DNA: TGTGCCAGCAGCCTCAGCCGGGGACTGACTAGGGTCTTC.